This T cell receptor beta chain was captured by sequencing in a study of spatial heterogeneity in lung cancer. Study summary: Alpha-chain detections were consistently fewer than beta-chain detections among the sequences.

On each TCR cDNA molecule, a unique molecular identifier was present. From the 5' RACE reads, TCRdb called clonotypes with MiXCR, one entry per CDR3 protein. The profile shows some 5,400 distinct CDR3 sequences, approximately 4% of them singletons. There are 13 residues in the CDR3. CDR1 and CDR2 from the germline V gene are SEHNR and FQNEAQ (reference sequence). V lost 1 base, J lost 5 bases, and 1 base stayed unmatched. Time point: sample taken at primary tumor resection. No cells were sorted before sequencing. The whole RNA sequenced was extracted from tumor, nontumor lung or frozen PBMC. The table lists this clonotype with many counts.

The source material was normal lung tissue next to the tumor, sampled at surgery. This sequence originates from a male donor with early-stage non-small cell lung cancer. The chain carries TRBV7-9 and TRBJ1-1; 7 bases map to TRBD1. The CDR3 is CASSLDRGTEAFF. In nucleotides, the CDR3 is TGTGCCAGCAGCTTAGACAGGGGAACTGAAGCTTTCTTT.